A single sample gave rise to the 10 T cell receptor beta chains below, sequenced in a study of STAT5B mutations in CD4+ large granular lymphocyte leukemia (dated by TCRdb to between 2022 and 2023). The library was generated by the immunoSEQ multiplex PCR assay. Entries here come from immuneACCESS through TCRdb and include only in-frame sequences with V and J called. Some clones fail to appear in such tables; in the studies checked, an unresolved V gene covers under half of the shortfall, and the cause of the remainder is unknown. This sample lists fewer than 45,000 clones; 84% were detected once. The ten largest make up less than 0.45% of the sample. Sequencing input: CD4+ T cells from blood buffy coats. These receptor sequences come from a human donor in good health.

This chain connects TRBV5-1 to TRBJ1-1; D gene ambiguous. The V gene lost 4 bases and the J gene lost 5 bases, with 12 bases spanning the gap. From germline, CDR1 is SGHRS and CDR2 YFSETQ. The CDR3 extends over 13 amino acids. CDR3 nucleotide sequence: TGCGCCAGCAGCCCGGGAAAGGGTACTGAAGCTTTCTTT. Translation: CASSPGKGTEAFF. Together with reference TRBV5-1 and TRBJ1-1, the CDR3 gives the full variable domain: KAGVTQTPRYLIKTRGQQVTLSCSPISGHRSVSWYQQTPGQGLQFLFEYFSETQRNKGNFPGRFSGRQFSNSRSEMNVSTLELGDSALYLCASSPGKGTEAFFGQGTRLTVV.

The chain combines TRBV6-5 with TRBJ1-1, with a possible D match to TRBD1 (6 bases). Looked up from germline, CDR1 is MNHEY and CDR2 is SVGAGI. This CDR3 spans 15 amino acids. Trimming stripped 6 bases from V and 0 bases from J, with 14 bases between. CDR3 DNA: TGTGCCAGCAGAAGCCAGTGGGGGCTGAACACTGAAGCTTTCTTT. Its protein is CASRSQWGLNTEAFF.

This clone occurred once. The chain recombines TRBV7-9 with TRBJ2-7, with D perhaps matching TRBD1 or TRBD2 (6 bases each). V was cut by 0 bases and J by 4 bases, with 13 bases left in between. The CDR3 extends over 15 amino acids. Germline V gives CDR1 SEHNR, CDR2 FQNEAQ (reference sequence). The CDR3 region has the DNA TGTGCCAGCAGCTTAGCTCGGAGGGGGACTTACGAGCAGTACTTC. Amino acids: CASSLARRGTYEQYF.

V is TRBV7-9 and J is TRBJ2-5; D might be TRBD2 (6 bases). Germline lookup yields CDR1 SEHNR and CDR2 FQNEAQ (reference sequence). The CDR3 is 15 residues long. Trimming shortened V by 0 bases and J by 0 bases, and 8 bases separated the two germline ends. The CDR3 DNA is TGTGCCAGCAGCTTAGCGGCGGGGTACCAAGAGACCCAGTACTTC. Translating gives CASSLAAGYQETQYF.

This chain links TRBV30 with TRBJ1-3, with a tentative D call TRBD1 (5 bases). The CDR3 is 15 amino acids. Germline-derived CDR1 and CDR2 are GTSNPN and SVGIG (reference sequence). V was pared by 0 bases and J by 2 bases, with 11 bases between. The CDR3 DNA follows: TGTGCCTGGAGTGTCGAGGCAGGGACTGGAAACACCATATATTTT. Residues: CAWSVEAGTGNTIYF.

V is TRBV19 and J is TRBJ2-3, with D perhaps matching TRBD2 (6 bases). The CDR3 has 14 amino acids. V was shortened by 8 bases and J by 2 bases, with 14 bases between the two germline ends. Germline CDR1 and CDR2: LNHDA and SQIVND (reference sequence). CDR3 bases: TGTGCCAGTCGCGCCGGAGGGCACACAGATACGCAGTATTTT. Protein product: CASRAGGHTDTQYF.

The rearrangement uses TRBV5-6 and TRBJ2-4; possibly TRBD2 for D (6 bases). Per germline, CDR1 SGHDT and CDR2 YYEEEE. The V end lost 4 bases, the J end lost 7 bases, and 12 bases lay between the germline ends. CDR3 length equals 13 residues. The CDR3 sequence is CASSNGRRNIQYF. DNA for the CDR3: TGTGCCAGCAGCAACGGGAGACGCAACATTCAGTACTTC.

This clone turned up a few times. This chain connects TRBV30 to TRBJ1-1, with D unresolved. Germline lookup yields CDR1 GTSNPN and CDR2 SVGIG (reference sequence). Trimming removed 3 bases at V and 7 bases at J, with 12 bases between. The CDR3 spans 12 residues. In nucleotides, the CDR3 is TGTGCCTGGAGCGGGTCGGGGAGTGAAGCTTTCTTT. This gives the protein CAWSGSGSEAFF.

The sample holds one count of this clone. The chain's CDR3 is CASRHEGEQYF. In nucleotides, the CDR3 is TGTGCCAGCAGACACGAGGGCGAGCAGTACTTC. This rearrangement joins TRBV27 to TRBJ2-7; tentative D call: TRBD2 (5 bases). In germline, CDR1 is MNHEY, CDR2 SMNVEV (reference sequence). This CDR3 is built from 11 residues. Trimming pared 6 bases from V and 6 bases from J, leaving 9 bases between.

In its sample, this clone was seen a few times. The chain links TRBV7-9 to TRBJ1-5; a possible D gene is TRBD1 (5 bases). V was trimmed by 6 bases and J by 0 bases, leaving 12 bases between them. CDR3 length equals 15 residues. From germline, CDR1 is SEHNR and CDR2 FQNEAQ (reference sequence). The chain's CDR3 is CASSDGGFSNQPQHF. The CDR3 bases are TGTGCCAGCAGTGACGGGGGATTTAGCAATCAGCCCCAGCATTTT.